The clone carrying this T cell receptor beta chain showed up many times. The target antigen is unknown. Gene names denote mouse genes. The CDR3 is cut off 4 residues early in the read; its end comes from the germline J gene. Extracted RNA was reverse transcribed, and the resulting cDNA served as sequencing template. Some clones are missing from TCRdb's copy, which holds only in-frame ones; the method was immunoSEQ multiplex PCR. This sample comprises 90,000 to 130,000 clones, none seen once only. The sample belongs to a study of CD8+ T cells in alopecia areata. The germline V gene has CDR1 NNHDY and CDR2 SYVADS. V lost 1 base and J lost 3; bases outside the gene matches: 4. The CDR3 runs to 15 residues. Overall study results and limits: In patients, TCRs were shared less clearly than in mice, and HLA may possibly be involved.

The sequencing sample was made of lesional skin. The V and J genes are TRBV13-3 and TRBJ1-2, with 9 nucleotides matching TRBD1. This receptor was taken from a C3H/HeJ mouse with alopecia areata. Mouse strain MHC haplotype: H2-k. The part of the CDR3 DNA that was read is TGTGCCAGCAGTGATAGGGACAGGGAGGACTCC. This sequence encodes CASSDRDREDS. The full-length CDR3 reads as CASSDRDREDSDYTF.